The sequence of this T cell receptor beta chain was determined in a study of blood T cell repertoires in COVID-19. Study-level background: Collection of acute and convalescent COVID-19 samples took place in the United States, Italy and Spain.

Some clones are missing from TCRdb's copy, which holds only in-frame ones; the method was immunoSEQ multiplex PCR. Altogether 60,000 to 90,000 clones are present, about 86% being singletons, with the ten largest covering around 17%. This clone appeared a few times. This CDR3 has 15 residues. The V and J ends lost 0 bases and 6 bases respectively, with 14 bases between them. Germline lookup yields CDR1 MNHEY and CDR2 SVGAGI. The J gene is TRBJ1-1, the V gene TRBV6-5; tentative D call: TRBD1 (6 bases). Source material: peripheral blood. The receptor was derived from a human donor in a cohort sampled during active COVID-19. CDR3 residues: CASSYSKGGGSEAFF. The CDR3 DNA is TGTGCCAGCAGTTACTCGAAAGGGGGGGGCTCTGAAGCTTTCTTT.